The sequence of this T cell receptor beta chain was determined in a study of cytomegalovirus exposure and HLA in healthy donors. About this clone: What it binds is unknown.

PCR primers comprised 60 Vbeta and 13 Jbeta primers. Data came from immunoSEQ multiplex PCR; TCRdb stores just in-frame clones and leaves some out. The sample carries roughly 77,000 clones, roughly 9.1% recorded once. V gave up 5 bases and J gave up 2 bases; unmatched junction bases: 9. The CDR3 is 16 amino acids. Per the germline V gene, CDR1 is SGHTA and CDR2 is FQGNSA. General study results and limits: A later analysis reportedly found that, within productive TCRs, an Asian-associated ancestry cluster had fewer N-insertions than the mean observed across the roughly 700 donors. The study had only CMV serostatus as immune exposure information. In a later analysis, TCR beta V- and J-gene trimming was associated with a missense DCLRE1C variant.

V usage is TRBV7-2 and J usage is TRBJ1-1; 9 bases align to TRBD1. Sequencing was carried out using PBMCs. The receptor was isolated from a man in his sixties in good health and CMV-seropositive. The CDR3 spells CASSPRGDRANTEAFF. CDR3 coding DNA: TGTGCCAGCAGCCCCCGCGGGGACAGGGCCAACACTGAAGCTTTCTTT.